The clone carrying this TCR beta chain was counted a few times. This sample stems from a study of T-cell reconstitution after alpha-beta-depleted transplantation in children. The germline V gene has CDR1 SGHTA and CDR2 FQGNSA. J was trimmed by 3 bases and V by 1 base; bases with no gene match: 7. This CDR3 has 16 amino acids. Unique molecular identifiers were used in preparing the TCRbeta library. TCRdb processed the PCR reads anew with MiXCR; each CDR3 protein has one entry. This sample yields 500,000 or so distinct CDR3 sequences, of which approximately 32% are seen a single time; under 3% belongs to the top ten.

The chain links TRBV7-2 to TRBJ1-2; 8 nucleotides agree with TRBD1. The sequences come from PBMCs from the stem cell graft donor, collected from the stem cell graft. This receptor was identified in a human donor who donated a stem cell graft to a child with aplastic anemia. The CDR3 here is CASSLVGGGQDYGYTF. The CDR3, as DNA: TGTGCCAGCAGCTTAGTCGGTGGGGGACAGGACTATGGCTACACCTTC. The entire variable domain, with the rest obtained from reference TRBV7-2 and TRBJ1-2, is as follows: GAGVSQSPSNKVTEKGKDVELRCDPISGHTALYWYRQSLGQGLEFLIYFQGNSAPDKSGLPSDRFSAERTGGSVSTLTIQRTQQEDSAVYLCASSLVGGGQDYGYTFGSGTRLTVV.